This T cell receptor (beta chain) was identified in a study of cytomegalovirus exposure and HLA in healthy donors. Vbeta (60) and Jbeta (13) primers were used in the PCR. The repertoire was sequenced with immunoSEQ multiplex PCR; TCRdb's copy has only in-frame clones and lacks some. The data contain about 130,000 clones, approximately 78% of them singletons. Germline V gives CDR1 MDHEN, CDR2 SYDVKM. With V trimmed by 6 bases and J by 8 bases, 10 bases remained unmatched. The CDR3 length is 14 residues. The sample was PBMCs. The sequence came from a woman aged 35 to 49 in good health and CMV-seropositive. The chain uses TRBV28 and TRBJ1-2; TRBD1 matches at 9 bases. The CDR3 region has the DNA TGTGCCAGCAGATATACCGGGACAGGGAGAGGCTACACCTTC. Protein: CASRYTGTGRGYTF.